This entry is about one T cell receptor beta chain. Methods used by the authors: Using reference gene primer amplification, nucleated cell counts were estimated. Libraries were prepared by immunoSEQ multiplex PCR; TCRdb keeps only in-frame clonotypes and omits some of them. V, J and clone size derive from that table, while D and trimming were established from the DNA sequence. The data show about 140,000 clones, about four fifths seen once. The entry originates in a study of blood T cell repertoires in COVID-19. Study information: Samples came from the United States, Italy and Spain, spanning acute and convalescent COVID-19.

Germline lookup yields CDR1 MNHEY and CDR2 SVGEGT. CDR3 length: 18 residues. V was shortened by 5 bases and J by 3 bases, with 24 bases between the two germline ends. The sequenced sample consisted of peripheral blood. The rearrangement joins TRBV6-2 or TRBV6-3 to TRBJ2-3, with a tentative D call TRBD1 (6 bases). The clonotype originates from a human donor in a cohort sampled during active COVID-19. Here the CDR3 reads CASSLFHPKQGTTDTQYF. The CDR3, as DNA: TGTGCCAGCAGTCTCTTTCACCCAAAGCAGGGGACAACAGATACGCAGTATTTT.